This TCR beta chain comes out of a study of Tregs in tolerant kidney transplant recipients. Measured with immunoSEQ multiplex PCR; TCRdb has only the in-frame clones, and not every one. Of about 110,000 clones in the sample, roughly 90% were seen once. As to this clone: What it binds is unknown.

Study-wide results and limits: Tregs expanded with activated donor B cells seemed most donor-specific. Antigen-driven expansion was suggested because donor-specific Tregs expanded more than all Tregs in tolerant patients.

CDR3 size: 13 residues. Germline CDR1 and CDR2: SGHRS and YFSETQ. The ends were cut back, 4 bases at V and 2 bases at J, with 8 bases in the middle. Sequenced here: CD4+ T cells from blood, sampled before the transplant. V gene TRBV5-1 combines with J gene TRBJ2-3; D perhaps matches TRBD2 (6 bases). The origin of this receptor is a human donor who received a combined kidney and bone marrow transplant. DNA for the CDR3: TGCGCCAGCAGCGCGGGACTCACAGATACGCAGTATTTT. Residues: CASSAGLTDTQYF.